This passage covers 14 T cell receptor beta chains from one sample sequenced in a study of response to subunit inactivated influenza vaccine. TCRdb recomputed calls from the RT-PCR reads with MiXCR, one row per CDR3 protein. The data hold some 500,000 distinct CDR3 sequences, with about 17% observed a single time. This material consisted of CD4+ T cells sorted from PBMCs, taken 23 months after vaccination. Receptor source: a man between 45 and 75 years old who received an inactivated influenza vaccine.

This clonotype was found many times. The V call is TRBV7-9, the J call TRBJ2-5; D is possibly TRBD2 (5 bases). From germline, CDR1 is SEHNR and CDR2 FQNEAQ (reference sequence). Trimming removed 6 bases at V and 0 bases at J, with 8 bases between. This CDR3 is built from 13 residues. The CDR3 sequence is CASSRSDQETQYF. CDR3 sequence (DNA): TGTGCCAGCAGTCGTAGCGACCAAGAGACCCAGTACTTC.

The table lists this clonotype with many counts. The CDR3 region has the DNA TGCGCCAGCACTCAGGGACCCAATCAGCCCCAGCATTTT. Translation: CASTQGPNQPQHF. This chain connects TRBV5-1 to TRBJ1-5, with TRBD1 as a possible D gene (5 bases). Trimming stripped 6 bases from V and 3 bases from J, with 10 bases between. The CDR3 totals 13 residues. Germline CDR1 is SGHRS and CDR2 is YFSETQ. Variable domain in full (rest from reference TRBV5-1 and TRBJ1-5): KAGVTQTPRYLIKTRGQQVTLSCSPISGHRSVSWYQQTPGQGLQFLFEYFSETQRNKGNFPGRFSGRQFSNSRSEMNVSTLELGDSALYLCASTQGPNQPQHFGDGTRLSIL.

Many counts were recorded for this clonotype. The gene calls are TRBV29-1 and TRBJ1-5, with D possibly being TRBD1 (6 bases). The CDR3 length is 13 residues. CDR1 is SQVTM, CDR2 ANQGSEA, per germline. The V end lost 7 bases, the J end lost 3 bases, and 13 bases lay between the germline ends. The CDR3 region has the DNA TGCAGCGCCCGGGACAACTTCAATCAGCCCCAGCATTTT. Translated: CSARDNFNQPQHF.

There are many counts of this clonotype. V is TRBV7-9 and J is TRBJ2-1, with 8 bases fitting TRBD1. CDR3 length: 15 residues. Trimming removed 4 bases from V and 2 bases from J; junction bases left unmatched: 4. Germline CDR1 and CDR2: SEHNR and FQNEAQ (reference sequence). CDR3 DNA sequence: TGTGCCAGCAGCTCCGACAGGGGACCCTACAATGAGCAGTTCTTC. This sequence encodes CASSSDRGPYNEQFF.

The chain links TRBV28 to TRBJ2-5; possible D gene TRBD1, 6 bases. CDR1 and CDR2 from the germline V gene are MDHEN and SYDVKM. V shed 3 bases and J shed 7 bases, with 21 bases lying between them. The CDR3 covers 16 residues. The CDR3, as DNA: TGTGCCAGCAGTTTCCTTTCCAAACAGGGTTCCGGGACCCAGTACTTC. Protein: CASSFLSKQGSGTQYF.

The chain uses TRBV5-8 and TRBJ2-5; unclear D gene. Germline CDR1 and CDR2: SGHTS and YDEGEE. Trimming shortened V by 0 bases and J by 2 bases, and 11 bases separated the two germline ends. This CDR3 contains 15 residues. The CDR3 reads CASSLAGTIQETQYF. CDR3 coding DNA: TGTGCCAGCAGCTTGGCGGGCACTATACAAGAGACCCAGTACTTC.

This clonotype occurred a few times. This chain uses TRBV5-6 with TRBJ1-2; D is unresolved. Germline V gene data show CDR1 as SGHDT and CDR2 as YYEEEE. Between the trimmed V and J ends, which lost 1 base and 7 bases, there was a span of 11 bases. The CDR3 totals 13 residues. CDR3 in amino acids: CASSLYVGSGYTF. For the CDR3, the DNA is TGTGCCAGCAGCTTGTATGTGGGTAGTGGCTACACCTTC.

The chain joins TRBV5-1 to TRBJ2-5; unclear D gene. This CDR3 comprises 14 residues. Trimming stripped 0 bases from V and 1 base from J, with 7 bases between. Germline loops: CDR1 SGHRS, CDR2 YFSETQ. The CDR3 DNA is TGCGCCAGCAGCTTGGGTAACGTCCAAGAGACCCAGTACTTC. Translation gives CASSLGNVQETQYF. Full variable domain (remainder filled in from reference TRBV5-1 and TRBJ2-5): KAGVTQTPRYLIKTRGQQVTLSCSPISGHRSVSWYQQTPGQGLQFLFEYFSETQRNKGNFPGRFSGRQFSNSRSEMNVSTLELGDSALYLCASSLGNVQETQYFGPGTRLLVL.

This clonotype was recorded at least ten times. The chain is built from TRBV29-1 and TRBJ2-1, with 7 bases matching TRBD2. Germline V gives CDR1 SQVTM, CDR2 ANQGSEA. J was trimmed by 9 bases and V by 6 bases; bases with no gene match: 17. CDR3 length: 15 amino acids. The CDR3 coding sequence is TGCAGCGTGACCCCAGCTAGCGGTGGAAGAGGTGAGCAGTTCTTC. It encodes CSVTPASGGRGEQFF.

This clonotype was seen a handful of times. The chain combines TRBV4-3 with TRBJ2-7; 7 nucleotides match TRBD2. Germline values: CDR1 LGHNA, CDR2 YSLEER. The CDR3 extends over 16 amino acids. V shed 1 base, J shed 6 bases, and the junction held 12 bases outside the gene matches. CDR3 protein: CASSQVLTSLLGEQYF. The CDR3 coding sequence is TGCGCCAGCAGCCAAGTTTTGACTAGCCTCTTGGGCGAGCAGTACTTC.

The sample holds many counts of this clonotype. The chain uses TRBV2 and TRBJ1-6, with D unclear. Germline CDR1 SNHLY, CDR2 FYNNEI. The CDR3 covers 15 residues. V was pared by 1 base and J by 7 bases, with 11 bases between. CDR3 sequence: CASSEEGKWNSPLHF. The DNA of the CDR3 is TGTGCCAGCAGTGAAGAGGGAAAATGGAATTCACCCCTCCACTTT.

In this sample, this clonotype turned up a few times. The chain joins TRBV12-3 or TRBV12-4 to TRBJ2-2, with 9 bases identical to TRBD1. Trimming at V came to 3 bases and at J to 5 bases, leaving 4 bases not matched to a gene. The CDR3 has 15 amino acids. For the CDR3, the DNA is TGTGCCAGCAGTTTCTACAGGGGGCTGACCGGGGAGCTGTTTTTT. Translating gives CASSFYRGLTGELFF.

V and J are TRBV28 and TRBJ1-2; 8 bases fit TRBD1. The J segment lost 4 bases and the V segment lost 5 bases, leaving 6 bases of the junction unmatched. The CDR3 contains 14 residues. Germline CDR1 is MDHEN and CDR2 is SYDVKM. CDR3 amino acids: CASSPGQGPYGYTF. The CDR3 DNA follows: TGTGCCAGCAGTCCCGGACAGGGACCCTATGGCTACACCTTC.

J is TRBJ2-1 and V is TRBV20-1; 8 bases fit TRBD2. The CDR3 is 15 residues long. The V segment lost 6 bases and the J segment 4 bases; nucleotides outside the gene matches: 11. The germline CDR1 and CDR2 sequences are DFQATT and SNEGSKA (reference sequence). The CDR3 DNA reads as TGCAGTGCCCGTACGGGACTAGGTCATTACAATGAGCAGTTCTTC. Protein sequence: CSARTGLGHYNEQFF.